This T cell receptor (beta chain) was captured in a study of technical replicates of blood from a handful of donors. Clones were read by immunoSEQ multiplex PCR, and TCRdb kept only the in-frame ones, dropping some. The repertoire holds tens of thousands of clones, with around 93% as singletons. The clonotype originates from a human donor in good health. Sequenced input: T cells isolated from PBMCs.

In nucleotides, the CDR3 is TGTGCCAGCAGCCAGACAGGGCGCAATCAGCCCCAGCATTTT. It specifies CASSQTGRNQPQHF. This chain connects TRBV7-9 to TRBJ1-5; 7 positions agree with TRBD1. Germline-derived CDR1 and CDR2 are SEHNR and FQNEAQ (reference sequence). The ends lost 5 bases at V and 2 bases at J; junction bases unmatched: 3. This CDR3 is 14 amino acids long.